These T cell receptor beta chains were read from a single sample in a study of PD-1 blockade in classical Hodgkin lymphoma. Profiled with immunoSEQ multiplex PCR; TCRdb holds only in-frame clones, not every one. The sample contains about 110,000 clones, 89% of which appear only once. The material was peripheral blood mononuclear cells (PBMCs), obtained before the second cycle of nivolumab. These TCRs come from a human donor with classical Hodgkin lymphoma. Each CDR3 is given with its conserved first and last residue. The order of the fields is clone size, V gene, J gene, D gene, CDR3 DNA, CDR3 protein. A D gene is named only where the DNA matches it firmly. Clone sizes are given selectively: once, few, many, or a class where the clone is expanded.

size: once; V: TRBV6-5; J: TRBJ2-7; D: -; DNA: TGTGCCAGCAGTCCGCGGGCAGGCAGGGTATACGAGCAGTACTTC; CDR3: CASSPRAGRVYEQYF
size: -; V: TRBV11-2; J: TRBJ2-5; D: TRBD2; DNA: TGTGCCAGCAGCCCCCGACTAGCGGGGTGGCTCGAGACCCAGTACTTC; CDR3: CASSPRLAGWLETQYF
size: -; V: TRBV7-2; J: TRBJ2-5; D: -; DNA: TGTGCCAGCAGCTTAGCGCACGGGGCAGGGAGGGAGACCCAGTACTTC; CDR3: CASSLAHGAGRETQYF
size: -; V: TRBV27; J: TRBJ2-5; D: -; DNA: TGTGCCAGCAGTTTGAGGGAGACCCAGTACTTC; CDR3: CASSLRETQYF
size: -; V: TRBV11-2; J: TRBJ2-1; D: TRBD2; DNA: TGTGCCAGCAGCCCCCCGGGGGCTAGCGGGAGTTACAATGAGCAGTTCTTC; CDR3: CASSPPGASGSYNEQFF
size: once; V: TRBV27; J: TRBJ2-1; D: -; DNA: TGTGCCAGCAGTTTCTCCGGGCTCAAAGGCAATGAGCAGTTCTTC; CDR3: CASSFSGLKGNEQFF
size: -; V: TRBV28; J: TRBJ2-1; D: -; DNA: TGTGCCAGCAGTGAGGATCCCGCAACAGGGACCTTCACCTACAATGAGCAGTTCTTC; CDR3: CASSEDPATGTFTYNEQFF
size: -; V: TRBV28; J: TRBJ1-1; D: -; DNA: TGTGCCAGCAGTTTTTGGGGTACGGGCGCGAACACTGAAGCTTTCTTT; CDR3: CASSFWGTGANTEAFF
size: -; V: TRBV6-4; J: TRBJ2-3; D: -; DNA: TGTGCCAGCAGTGATAAGGGCGGAAGCACAGATACGCAGTATTTT; CDR3: CASSDKGGSTDTQYF
size: -; V: TRBV13; J: TRBJ2-1; D: TRBD1; DNA: TGTGCCAGCAGCACCCGGACAGGGGCTGTAAATGAGCAGTTCTTC; CDR3: CASSTRTGAVNEQFF
size: -; V: TRBV7-9; J: TRBJ2-1; D: TRBD1; DNA: TGTGCCAGCAGCCAAAGACAGGGAAAGCGCAATGAGCAGTTCTTC; CDR3: CASSQRQGKRNEQFF
size: -; V: TRBV2; J: TRBJ1-2; D: TRBD1; DNA: TGTGCCAGCGAGCCGGACAGGTCGGTCTATGGCTACACCTTC; CDR3: CASEPDRSVYGYTF
size: -; V: TRBV4-3; J: TRBJ2-5; D: -; DNA: TGCGCCAGCAGCCAACGCCCCAGGGGAGAGACCCAGTACTTC; CDR3: CASSQRPRGETQYF
size: -; V: TRBV11-2; J: TRBJ2-3; D: TRBD2; DNA: TGTGCCAGCAGTTCCGCCGGGGGGGGACGGACAGATACGCAGTATTTT; CDR3: CASSSAGGGRTDTQYF
size: -; V: TRBV4-1; J: TRBJ1-5; D: -; DNA: TGCGCCAGCAGCCAATTAACACCAAGCAATCAGCCCCAGCATTTT; CDR3: CASSQLTPSNQPQHF
size: -; V: TRBV6-1; J: TRBJ2-7; D: -; DNA: TGTGCCAGCAGGCACCCCTCAACAGGATCATACGAGCAGTACTTC; CDR3: CASRHPSTGSYEQYF
size: -; V: TRBV10-3; J: TRBJ2-7; D: TRBD2; DNA: TGTGCCATCAGTGAGTTTTACGACTCCCGGGGGGTCTCCGAGCAGTACTTC; CDR3: CAISEFYDSRGVSEQYF
size: -; V: TRBV11-2; J: TRBJ1-3; D: -; DNA: TGTGCCAGCAGCTTAATGGGGGCTTCAGGAAACACCATATATTTT; CDR3: CASSLMGASGNTIYF
size: -; V: TRBV5-4; J: TRBJ2-2; D: -; DNA: TGTGCCAGCAGCTTGGCTTGGGGGGACCCCGGGGAGCTGTTTTTT; CDR3: CASSLAWGDPGELFF
size: few; V: TRBV27; J: TRBJ1-5; D: -; DNA: TGTGCCAGCAGCCCCCCGGGGGGAGACCAGCCCCAGCATTTT; CDR3: CASSPPGGDQPQHF
size: -; V: TRBV13; J: TRBJ2-1; D: TRBD2; DNA: TGTGCCAGCAGCTTATCGGGGAGGGACCTCAAGGATGAGCAGTTCTTC; CDR3: CASSLSGRDLKDEQFF
size: -; V: TRBV7-9; J: TRBJ2-5; D: -; DNA: TGTGCCAGCAGCTTTAGCCTAGACATGGGGGAGACCCAGTACTTC; CDR3: CASSFSLDMGETQYF
size: -; V: TRBV19; J: TRBJ2-7; D: TRBD2; DNA: TGTGCCAGTAGTATATATCCTGCGGGAGGTGGCTCCTACGAGCAGTACTTC; CDR3: CASSIYPAGGGSYEQYF